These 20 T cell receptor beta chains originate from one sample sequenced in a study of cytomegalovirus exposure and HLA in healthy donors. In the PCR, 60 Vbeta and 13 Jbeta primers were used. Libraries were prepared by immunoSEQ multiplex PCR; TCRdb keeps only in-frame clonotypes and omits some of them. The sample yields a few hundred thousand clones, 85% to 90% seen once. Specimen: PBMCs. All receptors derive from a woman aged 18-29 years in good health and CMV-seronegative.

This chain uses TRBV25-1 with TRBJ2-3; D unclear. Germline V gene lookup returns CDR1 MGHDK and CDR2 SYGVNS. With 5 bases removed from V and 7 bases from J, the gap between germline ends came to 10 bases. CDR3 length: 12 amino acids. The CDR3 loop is CASSTRWNTQYF. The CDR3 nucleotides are TGTGCCAGCAGTACGCGGTGGAATACGCAGTATTTT.

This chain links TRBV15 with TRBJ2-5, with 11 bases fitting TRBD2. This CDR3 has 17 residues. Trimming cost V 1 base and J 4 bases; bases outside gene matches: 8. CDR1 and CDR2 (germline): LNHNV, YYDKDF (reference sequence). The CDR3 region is CATSRGGVAGGSETQYF. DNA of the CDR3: TGTGCCACCAGCAGAGGAGGTGTAGCGGGGGGGTCAGAGACCCAGTACTTC.

The CDR3 sequence: CASSLFGGVGAFF. The CDR3 DNA sequence: TGTGCCAGCAGCTTATTCGGAGGGGTAGGTGCTTTCTTT. V is TRBV13 and J is TRBJ1-1, with a possible D match to TRBD1 (5 bases). Per germline, CDR1 PRHDT and CDR2 FYEKMQ (reference sequence). V lost 2 bases and J 11 bases, leaving 15 bases between the germline ends. The CDR3 is 13 amino acids.

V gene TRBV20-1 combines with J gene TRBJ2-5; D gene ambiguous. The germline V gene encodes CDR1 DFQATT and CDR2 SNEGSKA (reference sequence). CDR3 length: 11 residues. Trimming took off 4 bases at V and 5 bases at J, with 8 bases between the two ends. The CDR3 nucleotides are TGCAGTGCTACAGGATTCGAGACCCAGTACTTC. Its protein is CSATGFETQYF.

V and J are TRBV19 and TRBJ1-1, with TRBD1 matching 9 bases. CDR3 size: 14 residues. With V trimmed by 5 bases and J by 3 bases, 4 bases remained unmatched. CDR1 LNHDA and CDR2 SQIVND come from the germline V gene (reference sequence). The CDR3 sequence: CASSLTGGHTEAFF. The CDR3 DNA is TGTGCCAGTAGTTTGACAGGGGGGCACACTGAAGCTTTCTTT.

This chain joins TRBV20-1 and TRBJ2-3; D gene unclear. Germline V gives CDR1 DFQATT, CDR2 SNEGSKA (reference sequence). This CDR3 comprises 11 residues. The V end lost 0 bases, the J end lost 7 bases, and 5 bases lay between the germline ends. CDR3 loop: CSARDLNTQYF. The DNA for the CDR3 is TGCAGTGCTAGAGACCTTAATACGCAGTATTTT.

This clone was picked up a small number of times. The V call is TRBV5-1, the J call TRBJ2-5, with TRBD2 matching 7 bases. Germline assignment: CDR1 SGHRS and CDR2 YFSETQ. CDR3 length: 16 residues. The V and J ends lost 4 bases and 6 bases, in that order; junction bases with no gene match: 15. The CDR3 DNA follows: TGCGCCAGCAGCCCAGCATCCGCGGGGGTTTGGAAGACCCAGTACTTC. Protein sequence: CASSPASAGVWKTQYF.

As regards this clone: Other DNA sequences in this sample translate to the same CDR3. The CDR3 is CASSQPGTGANTGELFF. CDR3 nucleotide sequence: TGCGCCAGCAGCCAACCCGGGACGGGGGCGAACACCGGGGAGCTGTTTTTT. V is TRBV4-1 and J is TRBJ2-2; possibly TRBD2 for D (6 bases). The CDR3 has 17 residues. Per germline, CDR1 MGHRA and CDR2 YSYEKL. V was shortened by 2 bases and J by 0 bases, with 13 bases between the two germline ends.

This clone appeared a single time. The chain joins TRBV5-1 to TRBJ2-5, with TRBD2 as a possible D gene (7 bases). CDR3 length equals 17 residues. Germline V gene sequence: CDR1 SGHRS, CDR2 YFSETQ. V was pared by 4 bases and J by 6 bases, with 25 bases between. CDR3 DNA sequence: TGCGCCAGCAGCCACCCCGAGGGGGGGGGCGCAATGAAGACCCAGTACTTC. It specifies CASSHPEGGGAMKTQYF.

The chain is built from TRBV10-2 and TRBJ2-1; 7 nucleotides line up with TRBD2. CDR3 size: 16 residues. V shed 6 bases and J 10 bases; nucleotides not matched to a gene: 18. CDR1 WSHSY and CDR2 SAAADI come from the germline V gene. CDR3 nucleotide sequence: TGCGCCAGCAGCCCCACCCCCCCCGCTACGACTAGCGAGCAGTTCTTC. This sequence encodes CASSPTPPATTSEQFF.

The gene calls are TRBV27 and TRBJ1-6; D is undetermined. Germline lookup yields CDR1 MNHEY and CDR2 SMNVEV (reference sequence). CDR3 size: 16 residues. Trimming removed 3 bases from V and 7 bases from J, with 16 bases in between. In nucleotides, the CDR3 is TGTGCCAGCAGTTTTCATGGGAGACGGGGAAATTCACCCCTCCACTTT. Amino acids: CASSFHGRRGNSPLHF.

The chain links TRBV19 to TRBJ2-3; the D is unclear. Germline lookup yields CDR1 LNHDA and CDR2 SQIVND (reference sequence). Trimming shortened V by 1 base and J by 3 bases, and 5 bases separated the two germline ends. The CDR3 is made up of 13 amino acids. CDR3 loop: CASSIARTDTQYF. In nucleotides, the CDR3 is TGTGCCAGTAGTATAGCCCGGACAGATACGCAGTATTTT.

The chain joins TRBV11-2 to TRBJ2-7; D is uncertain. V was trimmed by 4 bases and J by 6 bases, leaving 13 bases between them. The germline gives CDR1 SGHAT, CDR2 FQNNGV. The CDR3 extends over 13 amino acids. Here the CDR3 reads CASSSSHYGEQYF. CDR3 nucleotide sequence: TGTGCCAGCAGCTCTAGTCATTATGGCGAGCAGTACTTC.

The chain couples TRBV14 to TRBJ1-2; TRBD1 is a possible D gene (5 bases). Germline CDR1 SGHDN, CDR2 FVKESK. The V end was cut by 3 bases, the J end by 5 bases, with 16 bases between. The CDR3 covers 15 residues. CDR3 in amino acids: CASSQIEAGLYGYTF. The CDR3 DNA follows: TGTGCCAGCAGCCAGATAGAAGCAGGGCTATATGGCTACACCTTC.

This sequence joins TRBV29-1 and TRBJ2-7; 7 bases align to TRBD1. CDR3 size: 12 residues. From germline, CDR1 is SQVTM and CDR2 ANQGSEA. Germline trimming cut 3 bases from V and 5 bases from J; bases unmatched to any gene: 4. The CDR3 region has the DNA TGCAGCGTTGAGGGACAGCTTAACGAGCAGTACTTC. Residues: CSVEGQLNEQYF.

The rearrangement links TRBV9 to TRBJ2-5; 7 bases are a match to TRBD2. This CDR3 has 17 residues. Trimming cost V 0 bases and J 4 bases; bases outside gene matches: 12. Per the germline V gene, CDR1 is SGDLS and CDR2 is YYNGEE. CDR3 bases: TGTGCCAGCAGCGTAGGTGCAAAACGGGGAGGGAGAGAGACCCAGTACTTC. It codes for CASSVGAKRGGRETQYF.

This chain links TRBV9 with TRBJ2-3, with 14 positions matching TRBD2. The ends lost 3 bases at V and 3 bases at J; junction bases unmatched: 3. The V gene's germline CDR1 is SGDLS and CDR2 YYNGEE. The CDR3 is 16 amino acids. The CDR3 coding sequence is TGTGCCAGCAGCGCCGGGACTAGCGGGAGTACAGATACGCAGTATTTT. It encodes CASSAGTSGSTDTQYF.

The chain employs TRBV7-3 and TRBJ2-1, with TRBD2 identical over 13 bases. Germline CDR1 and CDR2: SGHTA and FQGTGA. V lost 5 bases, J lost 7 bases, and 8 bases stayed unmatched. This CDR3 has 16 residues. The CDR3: CASSPRLAGGFNEQFF. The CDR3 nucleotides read TGTGCCAGCAGCCCTCGACTAGCGGGAGGTTTTAATGAGCAGTTCTTC. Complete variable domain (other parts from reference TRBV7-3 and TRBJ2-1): GAGVSQTPSNKVTEKGKYVELRCDPISGHTALYWYRQSLGQGPEFLIYFQGTGAADDSGLPNDRFFAVRPEGSVSTLKIQRTERGDSAVYLCASSPRLAGGFNEQFFGPGTRLTVL.

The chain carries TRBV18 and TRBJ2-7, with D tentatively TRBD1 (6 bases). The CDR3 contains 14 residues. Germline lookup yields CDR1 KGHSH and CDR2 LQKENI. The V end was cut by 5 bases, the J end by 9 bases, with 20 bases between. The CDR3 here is CASSIQGQSFGQYF. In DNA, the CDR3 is TGTGCCAGCTCAATCCAGGGACAATCTTTTGGGCAGTACTTC.

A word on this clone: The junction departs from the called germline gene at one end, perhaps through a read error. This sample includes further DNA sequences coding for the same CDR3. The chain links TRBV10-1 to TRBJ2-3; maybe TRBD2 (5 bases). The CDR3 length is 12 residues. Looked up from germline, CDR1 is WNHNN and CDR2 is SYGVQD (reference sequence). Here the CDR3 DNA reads TGCGCCAGCAGTCCTAGCACTGATACGCAGTATTTT. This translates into CASSPSTDTQYF.